Following are 15 T cell receptor beta chains from one sample sequenced in a study of early T cells in non-severe SARS-CoV-2 infection. TCRdb called the 5' RACE reads again in MiXCR, with one record for every CDR3 protein. The table lists more than 65,000 distinct CDR3 sequences, 12% of them singletons. The sequenced sample was whole blood. These receptors all come from an adult who was a healthcare worker with PCR-confirmed SARS-CoV-2 infection or an uninfected control (not recorded which).

This clonotype occurred many times. The rearrangement links TRBV19 to TRBJ2-7, with D possibly being TRBD2 (6 bases). This CDR3 is 14 amino acids long. Deletions cut 6 bases from V and 5 bases from J, with 17 bases between. Looked up from germline, CDR1 is LNHDA and CDR2 is SQIVND (reference sequence). DNA of the CDR3: TGTGCCAGTAGGCGGGACTCCCGAGTCAACGAGCAGTACTTC. Translating gives CASRRDSRVNEQYF. Based on the CDR3 plus reference TRBV19 and TRBJ2-7, the full variable domain is DGGITQSPKYLFRKEGQNVTLSCEQNLNHDAMYWYRQDPGQGLRLIYYSQIVNDFQKGDIAEGYSVSREKKESFPLTVTSAQKNPTAFYLCASRRDSRVNEQYFGPGTRLTVT.

The table lists this clonotype with many counts. The chain employs TRBV19 and TRBJ2-4; D remains ambiguous. V lost 1 base and J lost 4, with 8 bases in between. This CDR3 spans 14 amino acids. The germline V gene has CDR1 LNHDA and CDR2 SQIVND (reference sequence). CDR3 sequence reads: CASSIGHGKNIQYF. DNA for the CDR3: TGTGCCAGTAGTATAGGGCACGGGAAAAACATTCAGTACTTC.

About this clonotype itself: A much larger clone is a single base away; this may be a read error. This CDR3 fails to terminate in the conserved phenylalanine or tryptophan, so it likely reflects a read error. The chain joins TRBV6-5 to TRBJ2-5; 10 bases are a match to TRBD2. Trimming at V came to 4 bases and at J to 5 bases, leaving 7 bases not matched to a gene. Per germline, CDR1 MNHEY and CDR2 SVGAGI. There are 15 residues in the CDR3. CDR3 sequence reads: CASSLTSGSWETQYS. CDR3 nucleotides: TGTGCCAGCAGTTTGACTAGCGGGTCGTGGGAGACCCAGTACTCC.

This clonotype was seen many times. The CDR3 loop is CASSLGQNNQPQHF. The DNA for the CDR3 is TGTGCCAGCTCACTCGGACAGAACAATCAGCCCCAGCATTTT. V gene TRBV18 combines with J gene TRBJ1-5; a weak D match, TRBD1 (6 bases). Trimming took off 4 bases at V and 3 bases at J, with 10 bases between the two ends. This CDR3 region has 14 residues. Germline CDR1 KGHSH, CDR2 LQKENI.

This clonotype has more than one count but fewer than ten. The chain has TRBV28 and TRBJ2-3; D is ambiguous. Trimming pared 7 bases from V and 5 bases from J, leaving 7 bases between. From germline, CDR1 is MDHEN and CDR2 SYDVKM. This CDR3 has 11 amino acids. CDR3 DNA sequence: TGTGCCAGCACCCGTAGAGATACGCAGTATTTT. Protein sequence: CASTRRDTQYF.

This clonotype showed up just a few times. At one boundary the junction diverges from the germline segment, which might be a read error. The chain couples TRBV24-1 to TRBJ2-7; 7 nucleotides agree with TRBD2. The CDR3 has 16 residues. Germline-derived CDR1 and CDR2 are KGHDR and SFDVKD. The CDR3 region is CATSDRPGTTFYEHYF. The CDR3 coding sequence is TGTGCCACCAGTGACCGACCCGGGACTACGTTCTACGAGCACTACTTC.

The V gene is TRBV29-1, the J gene TRBJ2-3; no definite D call. V was pared by 4 bases and J by 1 base, with 12 bases between. This CDR3 region has 14 residues. Germline CDR1 is SQVTM and CDR2 is ANQGSEA. The CDR3 protein is CSVGSRRGTDTQYF. The CDR3 DNA is TGCAGCGTTGGATCACGCCGGGGCACAGATACGCAGTATTTT.

In its sample, this clonotype was seen many times. This chain connects TRBV11-2 to TRBJ2-1, with D possibly being TRBD2 (6 bases). The CDR3 extends over 12 amino acids. The V gene lost 5 bases and the J gene lost 13 bases, with 15 bases spanning the gap. Germline values: CDR1 SGHAT, CDR2 FQNNGV. CDR3 protein: CASSPGTSGQFF. As DNA, the CDR3 is TGTGCCAGCAGCCCCGGGACTTCAGGACAGTTCTTC.

V is TRBV5-5 and J is TRBJ1-5; D is unclear. This CDR3 is built from 13 residues. Trimming shortened V by 4 bases and J by 3 bases, and 8 bases separated the two germline ends. Germline V lookup: CDR1 SGHKS, CDR2 YYEKEE (reference sequence). CDR3 nucleotides: TGTGCCAGCAGCGTAGACACCAATCAGCCCCAGCATTTT. This gives the protein CASSVDTNQPQHF.

The chain is built from TRBV3-1 and TRBJ2-2; 9 nucleotides match TRBD2. Trimming took 1 base from V and 4 from J; bases not matched to a gene: 4. Germline-derived CDR1 and CDR2 are LGHDT and YNNKEL (reference sequence). This CDR3 has 16 residues. CDR3 nucleotide sequence: TGTGCCAGCAGCCAAGGCATGACTAGCGGCACCGGGGAGCTGTTTTTT. It is translated as CASSQGMTSGTGELFF.

This clonotype was seen a few times. The chain recombines TRBV7-2 with TRBJ2-3; possible D gene TRBD2, 5 bases. Trimming left V 5 bases short and J 2 bases short, with 8 bases between. Germline V gives CDR1 SGHTA, CDR2 FQGNSA. The CDR3 totals 13 residues. CDR3 region: CASSPGYTDTQYF. For the CDR3, the DNA is TGTGCCAGCAGCCCGGGGTACACAGATACGCAGTATTTT.

This clonotype has ten or more counts. The chain combines TRBV28 with TRBJ2-1; possible D gene TRBD1, 6 bases. Trimming cost V 8 bases and J 4 bases, with 12 bases left between them. The germline V gene encodes CDR1 MDHEN and CDR2 SYDVKM. The CDR3 is 13 amino acids. In DNA form, the CDR3 reads TGTGCCAGCGGGACATTCCTTTACAATGAGCAGTTCTTC. This encodes CASGTFLYNEQFF.

This clonotype was counted only a few times. This chain uses TRBV5-1 with TRBJ1-1; D gene ambiguous. This CDR3 has 14 residues. Germline CDR1 is SGHRS and CDR2 is YFSETQ. V lost 3 bases and J lost 0, with 9 bases in between. The CDR3 loop reads CASSSLPLNTEAFF. The CDR3 DNA reads TGCGCCAGCAGCTCCCTACCGTTGAACACTGAAGCTTTCTTT.

The table lists this clonotype with many counts. The chain joins TRBV2 to TRBJ1-2, with TRBD1 identical over 7 bases. The germline V gene has CDR1 SNHLY and CDR2 FYNNEI. Trimming took 6 bases from V and 4 from J; bases not matched to a gene: 2. The CDR3 is made up of 12 amino acids. The CDR3 protein is CASRTGSYGYTF. The CDR3 DNA follows: TGTGCCAGCAGGACAGGGAGCTATGGCTACACCTTC.

The table lists this clonotype with many counts. The chain couples TRBV18 to TRBJ1-1, with D maybe TRBD1 (5 bases). Germline V gene data show CDR1 as KGHSH and CDR2 as LQKENI. The CDR3 contains 15 residues. Trimming left V 2 bases short and J 5 bases short, with 15 bases between. CDR3 sequence reads: CASSPGAGGGTEAFF. DNA of the CDR3: TGTGCCAGCTCACCAGGGGCGGGGGGAGGAACTGAAGCTTTCTTT.